This is a list of T cell receptor beta chains from one sample in a study of cytomegalovirus exposure and HLA in healthy donors. The table came from immunoSEQ multiplex PCR; TCRdb's copy has only in-frame clones and leaves some out. The table has under 250,000 clones, roughly 87% seen once. Sequencing was carried out using PBMCs. The receptors shown here come from a woman between 18 and 29 years old in good health and CMV-seropositive. Both conserved end residues are part of each CDR3. Fields, in order: J gene, D gene, V gene, clone size, CDR3 protein, CDR3 DNA. A D gene is named only where the DNA matches it firmly. A clone size is listed for some rows: how often the clone was seen (once, few, many), or a class if it is expanded.

>TRBJ2-2|NA|TRBV5-1|NA
CASSPSGRGTGELFF
TGCGCCAGCAGCCCGTCGGGTAGGGGCACCGGGGAGCTGTTTTTT
>TRBJ1-2|NA|TRBV10-2|NA
CASMDSGLGYGYTF
TGCGCCAGCATGGATAGTGGGCTTGGCTATGGCTACACCTTC
>TRBJ2-7|TRBD1|TRBV19|few
CASSVAGTDSYEQYF
TGTGCCAGTAGTGTCGCCGGGACAGACTCCTACGAGCAGTACTTC
>TRBJ2-1|NA|TRBV20-1|few
CSASVPTEQFF
TGCAGTGCTAGCGTTCCTACTGAGCAGTTCTTC
>TRBJ1-1|TRBD1|TRBV28|NA
CASNPTGGFTEAFF
TGTGCCAGCAATCCAACAGGGGGATTCACTGAAGCTTTCTTT
>TRBJ2-1|TRBD2|TRBV13|NA
CASSLDLLAGKPSYNEQFF
TGTGCCAGCAGCTTAGACTTACTAGCGGGAAAACCCTCCTACAATGAGCAGTTCTTC
>TRBJ1-5|NA|TRBV6-5|NA
CASSLSRYSNQPQHF
TGTGCCAGCAGTTTAAGCCGATATAGCAATCAGCCCCAGCATTTT
>TRBJ2-1|TRBD2|TRBV28|once
CASRPPGPGGYNEQFF
TGTGCCAGCAGGCCCCCGGGCCCGGGAGGTTACAATGAGCAGTTCTTC
>TRBJ1-1|NA|TRBV9|NA
CASSVEGMGGPNTEAFF
TGTGCCAGCAGCGTAGAGGGGATGGGGGGTCCGAACACTGAAGCTTTCTTT
>TRBJ2-1|NA|TRBV4-1|NA
CASSQDLGRMEQFF
TGCGCCAGCAGCCAAGATTTGGGCCGAATGGAGCAGTTCTTC
>TRBJ2-1|NA|TRBV27|NA
CASSLWPDNEQFF
TGTGCCAGCAGTTTATGGCCAGACAATGAGCAGTTCTTC
>TRBJ1-1|TRBD1|TRBV5-8|NA
CASSLSGTGTEAFF
TGTGCCAGCAGCTTATCCGGGACAGGGACTGAAGCTTTCTTT
>TRBJ2-7|NA|TRBV25-1|NA
CASSEARTGEQYF
TGTGCCAGCAGTGAGGCTCGGACGGGGGAGCAGTACTTC
>TRBJ2-7|TRBD2|TRBV4-1|NA
CASSQDRQGGGYEQYF
TGCGCCAGCAGCCAAGACCGGCAGGGCGGGGGCTACGAGCAGTACTTC
>TRBJ1-2|NA|TRBV7-3|once
CASSSPLRVNYGYTF
TGTGCCAGCAGCTCCCCCCTGCGGGTGAACTATGGCTACACCTTC
>TRBJ1-1|NA|TRBV5-1|few
CASSSSGNTEAFF
TGCGCCAGCAGCTCCTCAGGGAACACTGAAGCTTTCTTT
>TRBJ1-2|TRBD1|TRBV5-1|few
CASSRWTGGSYYGYTF
TGCGCCAGCAGCCGCTGGACAGGGGGCTCGTACTATGGCTACACCTTC
>TRBJ2-7|NA|TRBV2|many
CASSEALIYEQYF
TGTGCCAGCAGTGAAGCCTTAATCTACGAGCAGTACTTC
>TRBJ2-1|NA|TRBV30|NA
CAWSVSRVHEQFF
TGTGCCTGGAGTGTATCCAGGGTCCATGAGCAGTTCTTC
>TRBJ2-1|NA|TRBV5-6|NA
CASSSRTRVSSYNEQFF
TGTGCCAGCAGCTCAAGAACCAGGGTTAGCTCCTACAATGAGCAGTTCTTC
>TRBJ1-1|TRBD1|TRBV6-6|NA
CASSYPLDRAGTEAFF
TGTGCCAGCAGTTACCCATTAGACAGGGCTGGCACTGAAGCTTTCTTT
>TRBJ1-5|NA|TRBV7-9|NA
CASSPRDNQPQHF
TGTGCCAGCAGCCCTCGGGACAATCAGCCCCAGCATTTT
>TRBJ2-7|NA|TRBV27|NA
CASSFRDTSYEQYF
TGTGCCAGCAGTTTCCGGGACACCTCCTACGAGCAGTACTTC
>TRBJ2-2|NA|TRBV5-6|NA
CASRMGPADTGELFF
TGTGCCAGCAGGATGGGCCCGGCCGACACCGGGGAGCTGTTTTTT
>TRBJ2-5|NA|TRBV9|NA
CASSPRRNSGQWAQYF
TGTGCCAGCAGCCCCCGCCGAAATAGCGGCCAATGGGCCCAGTACTTC
>TRBJ1-5|TRBD1|TRBV7-9|NA
CASSHRTGGRNQPQHF
TGTGCCAGCAGCCACAGGACAGGGGGGCGAAATCAGCCCCAGCATTTT
>TRBJ1-2|NA|TRBV5-1|few
CASRLWEKHYTF
TGCGCCAGCCGACTCTGGGAGAAACACTACACCTTC
>TRBJ2-2|TRBD2|TRBV6-4|NA
CASKSGGDTGELFF
TGTGCCAGCAAAAGCGGGGGGGACACCGGGGAGCTGTTTTTT
>TRBJ2-7|NA|TRBV21-1|NA
CASSLRTQRAHIYEQYF
TGTGCCAGCAGCCTCCGGACACAAAGGGCTCATATATACGAGCAGTACTTC
>TRBJ2-7|TRBD1|TRBV5-6|NA
CASSRPGQGYEQYF
TGTGCCAGCAGCCGCCCCGGACAGGGGTACGAGCAGTACTTC
>TRBJ2-3|TRBD1|TRBV5-1|NA
CASSLYPRDQDRGQDTQYF
TGCGCCAGCAGCCTTTACCCCCGGGACCAAGATAGGGGGCAAGATACGCAGTATTTT
>TRBJ1-2|NA|TRBV27|NA
CASSPAPTAAPQVGYTF
TGTGCCAGCAGTCCGGCCCCAACAGCCGCCCCCCAAGTCGGCTACACCTTC
>TRBJ1-1|NA|TRBV5-1|NA
CASTRPGLGQGRTEAFF
TGCGCCAGCACCCGGCCGGGACTTGGGCAGGGCAGGACTGAAGCTTTCTTT
>TRBJ2-7|TRBD2|TRBV14|NA
CASSQEPVGLVREQYF
TGTGCCAGCAGCCAAGAACCCGTGGGACTAGTCAGGGAGCAGTACTTC
>TRBJ2-7|NA|TRBV13|NA
CASSFGYRSSSYEQYF
TGTGCCAGCAGCTTCGGGTACCGATCGTCCTCCTACGAGCAGTACTTC
>TRBJ2-7|TRBD2|TRBV5-4|NA
CASSLEAGAYEQYF
TGTGCCAGCAGCTTGGAAGCGGGGGCCTACGAGCAGTACTTC
>TRBJ2-1|TRBD2|TRBV5-1|NA
CASSLGSGGSYNEQFF
TGCGCCAGCAGCTTGGGTAGCGGGGGCTCCTACAATGAGCAGTTCTTC
>TRBJ1-2|TRBD1|TRBV28|NA
CASSLDRGVGGYTF
TGTGCCAGCAGTTTGGACAGGGGGGTAGGCGGCTACACCTTC
>TRBJ2-7|TRBD2|TRBV6-5|few
CASSYGAGPTYEQYF
TGTGCCAGCAGTTACGGAGCGGGACCGACCTACGAGCAGTACTTC
>TRBJ1-1|NA|TRBV6-5|NA
CASSIQGNTEAFF
TGTGCCAGCAGTATACAGGGGAACACTGAAGCTTTCTTT
>TRBJ2-7|NA|TRBV28|once
CASSEPLYRVGNEQYF
TGTGCCAGCAGTGAACCCCTTTACAGGGTAGGAAACGAGCAGTACTTC
>TRBJ1-2|TRBD1|TRBV27|NA
CASSFLTRDRGHLNYGYTF
TGTGCCAGCAGTTTTCTGACCCGGGACAGGGGGCACCTTAACTATGGCTACACCTTC
>TRBJ1-4|NA|TRBV2|NA
CASRDSGEKLFF
TGTGCCAGCAGGGACAGTGGTGAAAAACTGTTTTTT
>TRBJ1-1|TRBD1|TRBV7-6|NA
CASSLGKGANTEAFF
TGTGCCAGCAGCTTAGGTAAGGGGGCGAACACTGAAGCTTTCTTT
>TRBJ1-3|NA|TRBV7-9|NA
CASIRGAGNTIYF
TGTGCCAGCATACGGGGAGCCGGAAACACCATATATTTT
>TRBJ2-1|TRBD2|TRBV27|NA
CASSGPGLADYNEQFF
TGTGCCAGCAGTGGCCCGGGACTAGCGGACTACAATGAGCAGTTCTTC